This TCR beta chain emerged from a study of blood T cell repertoires in COVID-19. Overall study context: Samples representing acute and convalescent COVID-19 were sourced from the United States, Italy and Spain.

Authors' data handling: Scientists estimated how many nucleated cells there were by amplifying reference gene primers. The protocol was immunoSEQ multiplex PCR, while the TCRdb copy is restricted to in-frame clones and leaves out a portion. V, J and clone size are those of that table, while D and trimming were read from the DNA. This table holds around 200,000 clones, more than 80% found once. V was cut by 6 bases and J by 5 bases, with 8 bases left in between. CDR1 LNHDA and CDR2 SQIVND come from the germline V gene (reference sequence). The CDR3 has 13 residues. The study drew participants aged about 18 to 89 years from about two dozen US areas.

The sequence came from a man between 25 and 39 years old who had recovered from COVID-19. The sequencing sample was made of PBMCs or T cells enriched from blood (not recorded which). This sequence joins TRBV19 and TRBJ1-6; D is unresolved. In DNA form, the CDR3 reads TGTGCCAGTAGAGGCGGAAATAATTCACCCCTCCACTTT. It codes for CASRGGNNSPLHF.